These T cell receptor beta chains were read from a single sample in a study of T cells expressing NK-cell markers. After re-calling the 5' RACE reads, TCRdb lists one entry per CDR3 protein, DNA absent. In total, the table holds about 180,000 distinct CDR3 sequences. Input material: blood T cells: a sorted CD56 or NKG2C T cell subset, CD4+ or CD8+ T cells, or bulk PBMC T cells (not recorded which). These TCRs come from a man aged 18-75 years in good health. CDR3s include the opening cysteine and the closing phenylalanine or tryptophan.

TRBV7-9	16	TRBJ2-7	CASSLGIAGLIDEQYF
TRBV9	16	TRBJ2-3	CASSVDPGWGTDTQYF
TRBV12-3/TRBV12-4	16	TRBJ1-5	CASSPAPGQGNQPQHF
TRBV20-1	11	TRBJ2-3	CSASVPSTQYF
TRBV5-1	14	TRBJ1-2	CASSQGTANYGYTF
TRBV12-3/TRBV12-4	17	TRBJ2-1	CASSLGTSGGPYNEQFF
TRBV12-3/TRBV12-4	14	TRBJ1-2	CASSQSGSNYGYTF
TRBV5-1	14	TRBJ2-7	CASSAQWGPYEQYF
TRBV19	16	TRBJ2-6	CASSMGPLSGANVLTF
TRBV12-3/TRBV12-4	14	TRBJ1-2	CASSFPANPRGYTF
TRBV11-1	18	TRBJ2-3	CASSLVGTGVIWEDTQYF
TRBV5-4	15	TRBJ1-1	CASSLVRGAGTEAFF
TRBV10-3	16	TRBJ2-7	CAISEPGTGGSYEQYF
TRBV7-9	12	TRBJ1-5	CASRTGGEPQHF
TRBV9	17	TRBJ2-3	CASSVERAGGPVDTQYF
TRBV5-1	14	TRBJ1-2	CASSSLDSNYGYTF
TRBV5-4	12	TRBJ2-1	CASSFENTGRFF
TRBV2	13	TRBJ2-5	CASSGVALETQYF
TRBV27	15	TRBJ1-1	CASSFAGQGGTSAFF
TRBV18	17	TRBJ1-6	CASSPSRPTRGDSPLHF
TRBV18	16	TRBJ2-3	CASSPSEGGDPDTQYF
TRBV11-2	19	TRBJ2-1	CASSLYPSGDLSSYNEQFF
TRBV6-1	15	TRBJ1-2	CATSPTTGPNYGYTF
TRBV3-1	16	TRBJ2-2	CASSQGTIAAPGELFF
TRBV5-6	16	TRBJ2-5	CASSLEPGGFQETQYF
TRBV5-6	15	TRBJ2-5	CASSSFRDSQETQYF
TRBV12-5	14	TRBJ1-5	CASGSPGVWGPQHF
TRBV19	19	TRBJ2-6	CASSATRWTEPSGANVLTF
TRBV27	14	TRBJ1-1	CASSPGTVGYEAFF
TRBV6-1	16	TRBJ1-6	CASSDPGQGLNSPLHF
TRBV6-5	17	TRBJ2-1	CASSYWASGVSYNEQFF
TRBV9	16	TRBJ2-5	CASSPRETGGLETQYF
TRBV21-1	11	TRBJ1-1	CASSAGAGAFF
TRBV13	16	TRBJ2-7	CASTPSPKGRSGEQYF
TRBV20-1	11	TRBJ1-4	CSASRNEKLFF